This T cell receptor (beta chain) was retrieved from a study of regulatory T cells in long-lasting Graves disease. The study, taken as a whole, reports: Among persistent patients, a larger number of public clonotypes were shared (around 3,000) than among newly diagnosed patients (around 980). No thyroid tissue was studied; the work used peripheral blood only. Patients with persistent disease showed a bias toward TRBV28, TRBJ1-2 and TRBJ2-5.

In regard to this clonotype: The antigen remains undetermined.

Researchers made TCR beta libraries by using iRepertoire HTBI primers and running Arm-PCR on CDR3 regions. TCRdb ran MiXCR on the multiplex PCR reads and lists one entry per CDR3 protein. The data show 400,000 to 500,000 distinct CDR3 sequences, roughly 15% seen once. Regarding time point: newly diagnosed GD, antithyroid drugs for less than 3 months. The TCR library used RNA extracted from PBMCs. The CDR3 covers 12 residues. Germline CDR1 and CDR2: MNHNS and SASEGT. Between the trimmed V and J ends, which lost 6 bases and 2 bases, there was a span of 7 bases. A further study also used this sample, focusing on T cells in Graves' hyperthyroidism and ophthalmopathy. In that study: It was uncontrolled infection, other autoimmune disease, pregnancy or lactation that excluded patients.

Source: peripheral blood mononuclear cells (PBMCs), taken at new diagnosis, from a patient treated with antithyroid drugs. V and J are TRBV6-1 and TRBJ1-1; D gene unclear. This TCR came from a young woman with Graves disease. DNA for the CDR3: TGTGCCAGCAGCAAGATTAACACTGAAGCTTTCTTT. Its protein is CASSKINTEAFF.